This TCR beta chain was captured by sequencing in a study of cytomegalovirus exposure and HLA in healthy donors (dated 2017 in TCRdb). With regard to the full study: According to a later analysis, one platform produced both the 110 or so validation repertoires and the 550 to 800 repertoires of the first cohort. The study was designed to test whether signatures of past pathogen exposure could be identified by cataloging public T cell receptors. Along with the roughly 670-subject first cohort, a separate validation cohort of roughly 110 different subjects was used. High-throughput TCR immunosequencing, statistical association of individual TCRs with disease status, and machine learning were combined to predict cytomegalovirus infection status.

Paper-wide results and their limitations: A later analysis lacked HLA typing for the validation cohort, so it scored co-occurrence in that cohort across all 110 or so repertoires. The authors suggested that the approach could potentially be extended to other disease states and immunological phenotypes. The classifier was reported to diagnose cytomegalovirus status with high specificity and sensitivity in both the original and validation cohorts. Across donors, most TCR sequences were observed very rarely, whereas some public TCRs were present in many individuals. In the study, 150 to 200 TCR beta chains were listed as associated with cytomegalovirus. A later analysis found that TCRs clustered in the first cohort also tended to co-occur in the 100 to 150 validation repertoires, with 94% of cluster scores above 0. A few of the identified cytomegalovirus-associated TCR beta chains were confirmed in vitro to be specific for cytomegalovirus antigens.

Comment on this clone: Its antigen is currently not known. Base qualities were left out, and no much larger clone turns up one base away.

Donors formed part of the validation cohort, which comprised 120 subjects and was distinct from the first cohort of over 500 subjects. Trimming takes 5 bases from V and 2 bases from J, and the germline ends sit 10 bases apart. Per the germline V gene (reference sequence), LNHDA is the CDR1 and SQIVND is the CDR2. Reading from cysteine to phenylalanine, the CDR3 counts 14 amino acids. Only the CDR3 portion is preserved as DNA: 42 bases, with reading frame beginning at the first base. Receptor amplification or capture employed the immunoSEQ multiplex PCR assay. From the authors' description of their analysis: To diagnose cytomegalovirus status from the catalog of TCR beta chain sequences, a statistical classification framework was built. TCRdb obtained this table from immuneACCESS and retained in-frame rearrangements with V and J assigned. These tables miss some clones; where compared with another copy, unresolved V genes account for less than half of the shortfall, and the remainder is unexplained. V and J calls and clone size come straight from that table; D and trimming were deduced from the DNA. In all, the sample holds more than 95,000 clones, and about nine tenths of those were seen once. The ten most abundant clones make up 2% to 2.5% of the sample.

Specimen: PBMCs. This TCR came from a woman aged 18-29 years in good health and CMV-seronegative. Here the chain combines TRBV19 and TRBJ1-5; no D gene is confidently identified. The CDR3 region reads CASSRAPGNQPQHF. The DNA reads as follows: TGTGCCAGTAGTCGTGCCCCGGGCAATCAGCCCCAGCATTTT.